Below, 28 T cell receptor beta chains from the same sample are listed, as sequenced in a study of monozygotic twins with inflammatory bowel disease. TCRdb reprocessed the 5' RACE reads and keeps a single row for each CDR3 protein, giving no DNA. The sample data list 110,000 to 150,000 distinct CDR3 sequences. Sequencing was done on a sample of blood. Receptors originate from a human donor with ulcerative colitis or Crohn's disease, or a healthy co-twin of an affected twin (not recorded which).

The genes are TRBV10-3 and TRBJ2-1; TCRdb names TRBD2, which stays unverified in the absence of DNA. Germline V CDR1 and CDR2: ENHRY, SYGVKD. This CDR3 spans 15 amino acids. CDR3 in amino acids: CAISWVAGEYNEQFF.

The gene calls are TRBV12-3 or TRBV12-4 and TRBJ2-3; the TCRdb D gene call, TRBD2, has no DNA to confirm it. The length of the CDR3 is 14 residues. The CDR3 spells CASSLRRGLQTQYF.

The chain joins TRBV27 to TRBJ2-5; the D call of TRBD1 rests on TCRdb alone, since no DNA is present to check it. CDR3 length: 15 residues. The germline gives CDR1 MNHEY, CDR2 SMNVEV (reference sequence). The CDR3 reads CATRPGDRVQETQYF.

This chain uses TRBV4-3 with TRBJ2-2; TCRdb's D gene call, TRBD1, goes unchecked for lack of DNA. The germline V gene has CDR1 LGHNA and CDR2 YSLEER. CDR3 length: 14 amino acids. CDR3 sequence: CASSQFTGAGELFF.

The chain joins TRBV19 to TRBJ1-2; the D call from TCRdb, TRBD1, cannot be confirmed without DNA. CDR3 length: 14 amino acids. In germline, CDR1 is LNHDA, CDR2 SQIVND (reference sequence). CDR3 in amino acids: CASRLSQGNYGYTF. The whole variable domain, filled in from reference TRBV19 and TRBJ1-2, reads DGGITQSPKYLFRKEGQNVTLSCEQNLNHDAMYWYRQDPGQGLRLIYYSQIVNDFQKGDIAEGYSVSREKKESFPLTVTSAQKNPTAFYLCASRLSQGNYGYTFGSGTRLTVV.

The chain employs TRBV7-3 and TRBJ2-2; there is no DNA to check the TCRdb D call of TRBD1. This CDR3 has 18 amino acids. Germline loops: CDR1 SGHTA, CDR2 FQGTGA. CDR3 protein: CASSLKGVGVAALGELFF.

This sequence joins TRBV6-2 or TRBV6-3 and TRBJ2-2; the D call of TRBD1 rests on TCRdb alone, since no DNA is present to check it. Germline assignment: CDR1 MNHEY and CDR2 SVGEGT. The CDR3 is 14 amino acids. The CDR3 loop is CASSPTGVTGELFF.

The chain joins TRBV5-1 to TRBJ1-2. In germline, CDR1 is SGHRS, CDR2 YFSETQ. The CDR3 has 14 amino acids. CDR3 region: CASSLDGRNYGYTF.

The CDR3 spells CASTQKETQYF. J is TRBJ2-5 and V is TRBV7-2. The CDR3 totals 11 residues. CDR1 SGHTA and CDR2 FQGNSA come from the germline V gene.

The chain uses TRBV20-1 and TRBJ2-1. Germline CDR1 reads DFQATT; CDR2 reads SNEGSKA (reference sequence). The CDR3 runs 13 residues. The CDR3 sequence is CSELADSYNEQFF.

The chain uses TRBV6-2 or TRBV6-3 and TRBJ2-7; the D call from TCRdb, TRBD2, cannot be confirmed without DNA. The CDR3 runs 14 residues. Germline lookup yields CDR1 MNHEY and CDR2 SVGEGT. CDR3 sequence reads: CASSRGLLLYEQYF.

This CDR3 is CSASPSGRDTQYF. V and J are TRBV20-1 and TRBJ2-3; the D call from TCRdb, TRBD2, cannot be confirmed without DNA. CDR3 length equals 13 residues. CDR1 DFQATT and CDR2 SNEGSKA come from the germline V gene (reference sequence).

V gene TRBV29-1 combines with J gene TRBJ1-3; without DNA, the TCRdb call of TRBD1 cannot be checked. This CDR3 has 12 amino acids. The germline CDR1 and CDR2 sequences are SQVTM and ANQGSEA. The CDR3 sequence: CSVLDRGNTIYF.

The chain combines TRBV29-1 with TRBJ2-7; the D gene TCRdb calls, TRBD1, cannot be checked with no DNA. The germline V gene has CDR1 SQVTM and CDR2 ANQGSEA. This CDR3 comprises 14 residues. CDR3 region: CSVRGPQSSYEQYF.

The chain recombines TRBV28 with TRBJ1-5; TCRdb indicates TRBD1, and absent DNA this call remains unverified. This CDR3 comprises 16 residues. Germline lookup yields CDR1 MDHEN and CDR2 SYDVKM. Here the CDR3 reads CASSFRDRVIHQPQHF.

The chain uses TRBV28 and TRBJ2-5; TCRdb outputs TRBD2, but without DNA this stays unchecked. This CDR3 is built from 16 residues. Per the germline V gene, CDR1 is MDHEN and CDR2 is SYDVKM. This chain's CDR3 is CASSSPLAGGQETQYF.

The chain couples TRBV5-5 to TRBJ2-3; TCRdb calls TRBD1, which cannot be checked without DNA. The germline V gene has CDR1 SGHKS and CDR2 YYEKEE (reference sequence). The CDR3 has 14 residues. CDR3 region: CASSRSPGTDTQYF.

The gene calls are TRBV20-1 and TRBJ2-1; TCRdb proposes TRBD2, but this gene call is untestable without DNA. The CDR3 length is 17 residues. CDR1 DFQATT and CDR2 SNEGSKA come from the germline V gene (reference sequence). The CDR3: CSARDQAGGPSYNEQFF.

The chain joins TRBV27 to TRBJ2-3. CDR3 size: 17 residues. Germline CDR1 is MNHEY and CDR2 is SMNVEV (reference sequence). The CDR3 is CASSFIGQTAMHRPQYF.

This chain connects TRBV5-6 to TRBJ1-1. Germline V CDR1 and CDR2: SGHDT, YYEEEE. The CDR3 is 14 residues long. The CDR3 here is CASSVQVGNTEAFF.

CDR3 in amino acids: CASSLNQIYGYTF. The chain joins TRBV5-5 to TRBJ1-2. Germline CDR1 reads SGHKS; CDR2 reads YYEKEE (reference sequence). This CDR3 comprises 13 residues.

The rearrangement joins TRBV9 to TRBJ1-4; TCRdb designates TRBD1, a call that cannot be tested without DNA. CDR1 is SGDLS, CDR2 YYNGEE, per germline. The length of the CDR3 is 14 residues. CDR3 residues: CASSTGSDGEKLFF.

The V gene is TRBV20-1, the J gene TRBJ2-1; TCRdb proposes TRBD2, but this gene call is untestable without DNA. The germline V gene encodes CDR1 DFQATT and CDR2 SNEGSKA (reference sequence). The CDR3 has 14 residues. This chain's CDR3 is CSATPPAGDGEQFF.

The J gene is TRBJ2-7, the V gene TRBV20-1; TCRdb's assignment of TRBD1 cannot be checked, as there is no DNA. The CDR3 is 14 residues long. In germline, CDR1 is DFQATT, CDR2 SNEGSKA (reference sequence). The CDR3 region is CSASQRQGEYEQYF.

The chain joins TRBV20-1 to TRBJ2-7; TCRdb's D call, TRBD2, is unchecked because there is no DNA. The germline gives CDR1 DFQATT, CDR2 SNEGSKA (reference sequence). The CDR3 is made up of 17 amino acids. The CDR3 region is CSTTVSQTSGTSYEQYF.

J is TRBJ2-5 and V is TRBV9; TCRdb's D gene call, TRBD1, goes unchecked for lack of DNA. Germline V CDR1 and CDR2: SGDLS, YYNGEE. This CDR3 comprises 15 residues. The CDR3 reads CASSVDSGGVETQYF.

The chain has TRBV20-1 and TRBJ2-7; as DNA is missing, the TRBD2 call by TCRdb cannot be tested. The CDR3 runs 15 residues. CDR1 is DFQATT, CDR2 SNEGSKA, per germline (reference sequence). CDR3 sequence: CSARVSIAGPYEQYF.

The chain couples TRBV7-2 to TRBJ2-7; TCRdb calls TRBD1, which cannot be checked without DNA. This CDR3 is built from 14 residues. Germline-derived CDR1 and CDR2 are SGHTA and FQGNSA. This CDR3 is CASSSDRVSYEQYF.